The 11 T cell receptor beta chains listed next were all sequenced from one sample in a study of blood T cell repertoires in COVID-19. Sequenced by immunoSEQ multiplex PCR; TCRdb stores in-frame clones only, minus some. The table shows about 470,000 clones, with approximately 90% occurring only once. What was sequenced was PBMCs or T cells enriched from blood (not recorded which). These TCRs come from a woman between 18 and 29 years old who had recovered from COVID-19.

The rearrangement joins TRBV5-1 to TRBJ2-7; 8 bases align to TRBD2. Germline V CDR1 and CDR2: SGHRS, YFSETQ. The CDR3 loop spans 14 amino acids. The V gene end was trimmed by 5 bases and the J gene end by 5 bases; junction bases not matched to a gene: 9. CDR3 loop: CASSKGLGSDEQYF. CDR3 sequence (DNA): TGCGCCAGCAGTAAGGGACTAGGCTCTGACGAGCAGTACTTC.

The CDR3 DNA follows: TGTGCCTGGAGCCCACTGGGGGCTTTGGCTAATTCACCCCTCCACTTT. Amino acid sequence: CAWSPLGALANSPLHF. The gene calls are TRBV30 and TRBJ1-6; possibly TRBD1 for D (6 bases). The CDR3 runs 16 residues. CDR1 and CDR2 (germline): GTSNPN, SVGIG (reference sequence). Trimming pared 3 bases from V and 6 bases from J, leaving 18 bases between.

The rearrangement links TRBV11-3 to TRBJ2-7; the D gene is possibly TRBD1 (6 bases). Germline CDR1 reads SGHNT; CDR2 reads YENEEA. With 5 bases removed from V and 0 bases from J, the gap between germline ends came to 11 bases. This CDR3 spans 14 amino acids. For the CDR3, the DNA is TGTGCCAGCAGCCCTGGGGACACCTCCTACGAGCAGTACTTC. Translation: CASSPGDTSYEQYF.

About this clone: Different DNA sequences within this sample yield the same CDR3. This sequence joins TRBV7-2 and TRBJ1-1; no definite D call. The CDR3 contains 13 residues. Trimming shortened V by 3 bases and J by 1 base, and 6 bases separated the two germline ends. Looked up from germline, CDR1 is SGHTA and CDR2 is FQGNSA. The CDR3 nucleotides are TGTGCCAGCAGCTTGTCGAGGAACACTGAAGCTTTCTTT. Translating gives CASSLSRNTEAFF.

The J gene is TRBJ1-3, the V gene TRBV7-9; D possibly corresponds to TRBD1 (6 bases). Per the germline V gene, CDR1 is SEHNR and CDR2 is FQNEAQ (reference sequence). V lost 5 bases and J lost 10, with 12 bases in between. The length of the CDR3 is 12 residues. The CDR3 sequence: CASSHTQGTIYF. In DNA form, the CDR3 reads TGTGCCAGCAGCCATACACAGGGTACCATATATTTT.

The chain recombines TRBV6-6 with TRBJ1-4; D unresolved. Trimming left V 5 bases short and J 8 bases short, with 15 bases between. CDR1 is MNHNY and CDR2 is SVGAGI in the germline V gene (reference sequence). This CDR3 contains 14 residues. The CDR3 DNA reads TGTGCCAGCAGTCTCCCCGCTTCTACGGAAAAACTGTTTTTT. Its translation: CASSLPASTEKLFF.

The chain uses TRBV3-1 (or the pseudogene TRBV3-2) and TRBJ1-2; no clear D. With 1 base removed from V and 6 bases from J, the gap between germline ends came to 12 bases. Germline CDR1 and CDR2: LGHDT and YNNKEL (reference sequence). The CDR3 covers 14 residues. The DNA of the CDR3 is TGTGCCAGCAGCCAAGGGACTTTCAACAATGGCTACACCTTC. It yields the protein CASSQGTFNNGYTF.

In its sample, this clone was seen once. This chain connects TRBV2 to TRBJ1-5, with TRBD1 identical over 8 bases. The germline gives CDR1 SNHLY, CDR2 FYNNEI. V trimming: 4 bases; J trimming: 4 bases; junction bases outside the gene matches: 0. This CDR3 region has 13 residues. CDR3: CASSGTGNQPQHF. In DNA, the CDR3 is TGTGCCAGCAGTGGGACAGGGAATCAGCCCCAGCATTTT.

This clone was counted a few times. The chain couples TRBV3-1 (or the pseudogene TRBV3-2) to TRBJ2-1, with D perhaps matching TRBD2 (5 bases). Deletions cut 4 bases from V and 2 bases from J, with 12 bases between. The germline V gene encodes CDR1 LGHDT and CDR2 YNNKEL (reference sequence). The CDR3 is 15 amino acids. In DNA, the CDR3 is TGTGCCAGCAGCCTCGGACTCACCGCCTACAATGAGCAGTTCTTC. It codes for CASSLGLTAYNEQFF.

This chain uses TRBV7-9 with TRBJ1-1, with 9 bases aligning to TRBD1. This CDR3 comprises 14 residues. Germline CDR1 and CDR2: SEHNR and FQNEAQ (reference sequence). V dropped 5 bases and J dropped 3; count of bases not matched to a gene: 4. The CDR3 here is CASSLDRGYTEAFF. The CDR3 nucleotides are TGTGCCAGCAGCCTGGACAGGGGATACACTGAAGCTTTCTTT.

This rearrangement joins TRBV28 to TRBJ1-2, with D hard to call. From germline, CDR1 is MDHEN and CDR2 SYDVKM. The CDR3 totals 13 residues. The V gene lost 3 bases and the J gene lost 4 bases, with 9 bases spanning the gap. The CDR3 nucleotides read TGTGCCAGCAGTTTGGGCTACACCTATGGCTACACCTTC. Residues: CASSLGYTYGYTF.